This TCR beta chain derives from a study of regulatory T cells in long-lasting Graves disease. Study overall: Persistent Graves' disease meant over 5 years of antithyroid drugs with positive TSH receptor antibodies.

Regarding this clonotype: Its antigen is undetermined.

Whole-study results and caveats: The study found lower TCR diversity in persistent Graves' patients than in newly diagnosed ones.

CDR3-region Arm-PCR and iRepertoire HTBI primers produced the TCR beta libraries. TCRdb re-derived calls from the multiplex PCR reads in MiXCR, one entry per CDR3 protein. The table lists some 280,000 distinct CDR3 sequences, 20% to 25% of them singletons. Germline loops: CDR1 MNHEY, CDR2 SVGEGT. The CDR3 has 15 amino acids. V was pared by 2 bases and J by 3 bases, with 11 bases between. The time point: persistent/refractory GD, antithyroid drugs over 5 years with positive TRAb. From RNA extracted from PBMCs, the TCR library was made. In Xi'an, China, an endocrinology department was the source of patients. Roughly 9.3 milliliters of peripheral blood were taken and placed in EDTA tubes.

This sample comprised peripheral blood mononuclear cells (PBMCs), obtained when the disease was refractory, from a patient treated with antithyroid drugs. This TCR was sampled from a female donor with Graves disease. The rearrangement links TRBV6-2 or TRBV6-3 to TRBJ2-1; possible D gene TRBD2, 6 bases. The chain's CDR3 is CASSYGSGGYNEQFF. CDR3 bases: TGTGCCAGCAGTTACGGTAGCGGAGGCTACAATGAGCAGTTCTTC.